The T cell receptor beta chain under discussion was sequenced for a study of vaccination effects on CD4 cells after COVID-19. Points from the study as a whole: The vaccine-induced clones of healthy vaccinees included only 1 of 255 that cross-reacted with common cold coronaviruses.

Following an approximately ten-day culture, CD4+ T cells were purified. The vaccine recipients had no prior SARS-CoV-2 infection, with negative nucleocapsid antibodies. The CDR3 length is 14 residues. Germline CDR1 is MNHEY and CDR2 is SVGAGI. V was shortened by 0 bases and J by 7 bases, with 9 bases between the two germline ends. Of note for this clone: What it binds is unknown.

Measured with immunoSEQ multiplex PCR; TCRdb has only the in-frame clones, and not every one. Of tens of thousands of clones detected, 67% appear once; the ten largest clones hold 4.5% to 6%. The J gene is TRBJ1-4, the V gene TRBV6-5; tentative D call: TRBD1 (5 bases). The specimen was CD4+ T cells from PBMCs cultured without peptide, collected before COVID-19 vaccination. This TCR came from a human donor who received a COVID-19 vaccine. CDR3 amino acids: CASSYSGLREKLFF. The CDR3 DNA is TGTGCCAGCAGTTACTCGGGACTTCGTGAAAAACTGTTTTTT.